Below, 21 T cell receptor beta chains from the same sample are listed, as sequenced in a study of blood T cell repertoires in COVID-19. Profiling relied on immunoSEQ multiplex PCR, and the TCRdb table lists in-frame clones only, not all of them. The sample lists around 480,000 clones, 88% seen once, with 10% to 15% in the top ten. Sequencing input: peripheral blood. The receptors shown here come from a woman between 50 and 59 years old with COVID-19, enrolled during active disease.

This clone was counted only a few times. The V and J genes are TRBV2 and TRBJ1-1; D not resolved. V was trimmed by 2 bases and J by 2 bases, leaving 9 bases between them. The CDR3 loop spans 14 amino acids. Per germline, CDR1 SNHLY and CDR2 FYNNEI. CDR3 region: CASSELRLNTEAFF. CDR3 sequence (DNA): TGTGCCAGCAGTGAACTCAGACTTAACACTGAAGCTTTCTTT.

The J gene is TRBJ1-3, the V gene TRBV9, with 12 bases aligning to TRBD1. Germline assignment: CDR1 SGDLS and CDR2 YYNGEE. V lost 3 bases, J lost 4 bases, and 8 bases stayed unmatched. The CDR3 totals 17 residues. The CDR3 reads CASSAGTGGNAGNTIYF. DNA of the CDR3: TGTGCCAGCAGCGCCGGGACAGGGGGCAACGCGGGAAACACCATATATTTT.

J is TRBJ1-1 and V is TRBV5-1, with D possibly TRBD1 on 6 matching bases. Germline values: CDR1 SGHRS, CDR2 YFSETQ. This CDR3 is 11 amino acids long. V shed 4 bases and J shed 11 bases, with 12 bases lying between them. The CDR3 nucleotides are TGCGCCAGCAGCGACGGCGGGGGCGCTTTCTTT. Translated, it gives CASSDGGGAFF.

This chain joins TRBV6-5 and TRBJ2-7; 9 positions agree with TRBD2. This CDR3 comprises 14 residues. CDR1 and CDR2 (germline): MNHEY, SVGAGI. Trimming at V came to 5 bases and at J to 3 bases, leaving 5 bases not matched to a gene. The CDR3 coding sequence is TGTGCCAGCAGTAAAACTAGCGGGTTCTACGAGCAGTACTTC. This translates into CASSKTSGFYEQYF.

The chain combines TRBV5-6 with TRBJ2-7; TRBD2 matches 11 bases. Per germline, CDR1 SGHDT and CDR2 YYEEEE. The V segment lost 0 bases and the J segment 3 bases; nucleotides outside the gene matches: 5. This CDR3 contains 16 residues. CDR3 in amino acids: CASSLGQLAGGYEQYF. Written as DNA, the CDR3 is TGTGCCAGCAGCTTGGGCCAGCTAGCGGGGGGCTACGAGCAGTACTTC.

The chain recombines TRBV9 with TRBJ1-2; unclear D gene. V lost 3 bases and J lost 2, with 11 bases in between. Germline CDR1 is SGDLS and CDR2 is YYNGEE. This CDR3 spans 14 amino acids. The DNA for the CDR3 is TGTGCCAGCAGCGCCTCGACACCGAACTATGGCTACACCTTC. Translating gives CASSASTPNYGYTF.

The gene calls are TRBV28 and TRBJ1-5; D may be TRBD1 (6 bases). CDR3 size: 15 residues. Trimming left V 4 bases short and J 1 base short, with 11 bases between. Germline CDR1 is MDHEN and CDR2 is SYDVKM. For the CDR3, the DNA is TGTGCCAGCAGTTCAGGGGATAGGAGCAATCAGCCCCAGCATTTT. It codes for CASSSGDRSNQPQHF.

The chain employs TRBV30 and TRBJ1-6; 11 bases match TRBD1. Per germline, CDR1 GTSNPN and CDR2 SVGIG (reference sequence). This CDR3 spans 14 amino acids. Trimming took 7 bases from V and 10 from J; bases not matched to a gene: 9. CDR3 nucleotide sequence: TGTGCCTTGATAACCGGGACAGGGGGGTCACCCCTCCACTTT. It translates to CALITGTGGSPLHF.

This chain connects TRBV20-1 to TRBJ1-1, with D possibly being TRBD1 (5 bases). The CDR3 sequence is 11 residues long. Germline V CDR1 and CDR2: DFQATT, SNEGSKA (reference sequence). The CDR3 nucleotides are TGCTCACCTGGGGACTGGACTGAAGCTTTCTTT. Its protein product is CSPGDWTEAFF.

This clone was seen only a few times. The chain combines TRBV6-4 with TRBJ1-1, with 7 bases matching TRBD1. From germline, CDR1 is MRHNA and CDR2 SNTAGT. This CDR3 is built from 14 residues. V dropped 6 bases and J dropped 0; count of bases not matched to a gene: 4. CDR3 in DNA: TGTGCCAGCAGCCCGGGACAGATGAACACTGAAGCTTTCTTT. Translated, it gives CASSPGQMNTEAFF.

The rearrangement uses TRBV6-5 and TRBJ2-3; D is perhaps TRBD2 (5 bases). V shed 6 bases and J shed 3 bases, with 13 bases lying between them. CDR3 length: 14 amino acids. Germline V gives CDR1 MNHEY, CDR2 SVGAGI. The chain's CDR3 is CASRDYTSTDTQYF. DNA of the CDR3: TGTGCCAGCAGGGATTATACTAGTACAGATACGCAGTATTTT.

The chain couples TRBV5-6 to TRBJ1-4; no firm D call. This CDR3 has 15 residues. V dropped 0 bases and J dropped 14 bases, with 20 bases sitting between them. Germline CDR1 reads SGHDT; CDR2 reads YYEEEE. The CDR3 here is CASSLGSSRREGLFF. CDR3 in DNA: TGTGCCAGCAGCTTGGGATCGAGTAGGCGAGAGGGCCTGTTTTTT.

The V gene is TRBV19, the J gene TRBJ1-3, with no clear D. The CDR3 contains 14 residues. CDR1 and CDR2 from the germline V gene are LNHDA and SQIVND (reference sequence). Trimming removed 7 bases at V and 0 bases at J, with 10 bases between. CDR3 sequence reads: CASNKERSGNTIYF. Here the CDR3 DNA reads TGTGCCAGTAATAAGGAGCGCTCTGGAAACACCATATATTTT. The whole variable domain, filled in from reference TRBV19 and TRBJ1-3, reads DGGITQSPKYLFRKEGQNVTLSCEQNLNHDAMYWYRQDPGQGLRLIYYSQIVNDFQKGDIAEGYSVSREKKESFPLTVTSAQKNPTAFYLCASNKERSGNTIYFGEGSWLTVV.

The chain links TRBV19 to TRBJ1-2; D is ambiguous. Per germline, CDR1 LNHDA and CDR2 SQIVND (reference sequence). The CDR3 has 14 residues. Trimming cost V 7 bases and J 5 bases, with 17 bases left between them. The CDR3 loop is CASTLRVRGYGYTF. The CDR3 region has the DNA TGTGCCAGTACCCTGCGGGTGCGCGGATATGGCTACACCTTC.

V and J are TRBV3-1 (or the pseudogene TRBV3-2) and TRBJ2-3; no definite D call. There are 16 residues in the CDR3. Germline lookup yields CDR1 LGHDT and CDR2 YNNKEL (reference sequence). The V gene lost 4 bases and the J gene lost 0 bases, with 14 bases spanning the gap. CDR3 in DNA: TGTGCCAGCAGCCGTCTCCTATCGACAAGCACAGATACGCAGTATTTT. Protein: CASSRLLSTSTDTQYF.

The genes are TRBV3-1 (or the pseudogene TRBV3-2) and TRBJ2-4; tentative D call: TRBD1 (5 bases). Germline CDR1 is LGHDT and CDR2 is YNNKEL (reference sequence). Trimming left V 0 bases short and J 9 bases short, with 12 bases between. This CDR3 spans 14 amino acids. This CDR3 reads CASSQDINQGIQYF. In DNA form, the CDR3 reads TGTGCCAGCAGCCAAGATATAAATCAGGGCATTCAGTACTTC.

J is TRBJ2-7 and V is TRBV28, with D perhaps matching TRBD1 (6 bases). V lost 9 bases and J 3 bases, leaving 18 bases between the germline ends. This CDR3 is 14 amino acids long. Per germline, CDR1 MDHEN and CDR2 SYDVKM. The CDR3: CASRDRQEYYEQYF. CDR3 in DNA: TGTGCCAGTCGAGACAGACAGGAATACTACGAGCAGTACTTC.

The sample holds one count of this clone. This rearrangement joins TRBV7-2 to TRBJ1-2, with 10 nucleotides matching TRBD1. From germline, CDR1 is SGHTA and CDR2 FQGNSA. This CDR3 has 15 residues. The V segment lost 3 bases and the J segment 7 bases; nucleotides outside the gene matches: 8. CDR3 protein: CASSLNLRDRGGYTF. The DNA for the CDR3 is TGTGCCAGCAGCTTGAATCTCCGGGACAGGGGTGGCTACACCTTC.

In DNA form, the CDR3 reads TGTGCCAGCAGTTACTCGACAGGGGGCGAAAAACTGTTTTTT. Protein: CASSYSTGGEKLFF. The rearrangement uses TRBV6-5 and TRBJ1-4; 10 bases line up with TRBD1. V dropped 0 bases and J dropped 8; count of bases not matched to a gene: 0. Germline V gives CDR1 MNHEY, CDR2 SVGAGI. This CDR3 comprises 14 residues.

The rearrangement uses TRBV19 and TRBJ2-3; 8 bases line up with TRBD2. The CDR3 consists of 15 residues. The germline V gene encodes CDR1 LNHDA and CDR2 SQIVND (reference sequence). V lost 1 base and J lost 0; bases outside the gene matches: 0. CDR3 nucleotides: TGTGCCAGTAGTATAGGCGGGGGGAGCACAGATACGCAGTATTTT. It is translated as CASSIGGGSTDTQYF.

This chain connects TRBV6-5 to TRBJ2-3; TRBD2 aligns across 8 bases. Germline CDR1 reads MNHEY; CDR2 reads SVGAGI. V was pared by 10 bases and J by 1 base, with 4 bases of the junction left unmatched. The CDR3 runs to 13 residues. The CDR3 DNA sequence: TGTGCCACCCAAGCGGGGGGCACAGATACGCAGTATTTT. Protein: CATQAGGTDTQYF.